This record looks at one TCR beta chain sequence and its context. Its antigen is currently unknown. A much larger clone sits a single nucleotide away, making a read error possible. The sequenced template was RNA, covering the TCR beta CDR3 region. First-round RT-PCR with HTBI primers preceded a second-round multiplex PCR. MiXCR, run by TCRdb on the multiplex PCR reads, gives a single entry per CDR3 protein. This table has nearly 400,000 distinct CDR3 sequences, about a sixth appearing once. The data derive from a study of Graves' ophthalmopathy and Graves' hyperthyroidism. CDR1 is LGHNA, CDR2 YNFKEQ, per germline. CDR3 length: 14 amino acids. Study-wide findings and caveats: Also, most clonotypes expanded in the thyroid above 0.001 frequency appeared in blood.

This sequence joins TRBV4-2 and TRBJ2-5; 7 nucleotides match TRBD2. The sample consisted of peripheral blood. The sequence derives from a young woman with Graves' ophthalmopathy. Here the CDR3 DNA reads TGTGCCAGCGGGGGGGGGGTCGTTCAACAGACCCGGTACTTC. Protein: CASGGGVVQQTRYF.